This is a list of T cell receptor beta chains from one sample in a study of CD8+ T cells in alopecia areata. TCRdb's table, derived via immunoSEQ multiplex PCR, lists solely in-frame clones and lacks some. Of under 150,000 clones listed, less than 65% are singletons. Input material: CD8+ T cells sorted from blood. The receptors here all came from a human donor in good health. The CDR3 runs from the conserved cysteine through the conserved F or W. A D gene is named only where the DNA matches it firmly. Clone size is stated in some rows and not others, as once, few, many or a class when expanded.

.	TRBJ2-1	TRBV11-2	.	CASSWTAANEQFF	TGTGCCAGCAGCTGGACAGCGGCCAATGAGCAGTTCTTC
.	TRBJ2-2	TRBV9	.	CASKRTPCGELFF	TGTGCCAGTAAGCGAACCCCCTGCGGGGAGCTGTTTTTT
once	TRBJ2-1	TRBV27	.	CASSMTDTNNEQFF	TGTGCCAGCAGTATGACGGACACCAACAATGAGCAGTTCTTC
.	TRBJ1-2	TRBV5-1	.	CASSPSATSPYGYTF	TGCGCCAGCAGCCCTAGCGCGACAAGCCCCTATGGCTACACCTTC
.	TRBJ2-3	TRBV18	.	CASSPADRAHTQYF	TGTGCCAGCTCACCAGCAGATCGGGCACATACGCAGTATTTT
.	TRBJ1-2	TRBV7-9	.	CASSQTQRWSVEGYTF	TGTGCCAGCAGCCAAACCCAGAGGTGGTCAGTTGAAGGCTACACCTTC
.	TRBJ2-1	TRBV10-2	.	CASARSYNEQFF	TGCGCCAGCGCCCGCTCCTACAATGAGCAGTTCTTC
.	TRBJ2-7	TRBV29-1	TRBD2	CSVELAETYEQYF	TGCAGCGTTGAACTAGCGGAGACCTACGAGCAGTACTTC
.	TRBJ1-1	TRBV6-6	.	CASGQTEAFF	TGTGCCAGCGGACAGACTGAAGCTTTCTTT
.	TRBJ2-1	TRBV7-8	.	CASSPDWQQFF	TGTGCCAGCAGCCCGGACTGGCAGCAGTTCTTC
.	TRBJ1-1	TRBV6-5	.	CASNTALNTEAFF	TGTGCCAGCAATACGGCCTTGAACACTGAAGCTTTCTTT
.	TRBJ2-2	TRBV9	.	CASSASLRQVNTGELFF	TGTGCCAGCAGCGCAAGCTTGCGACAGGTGAACACCGGGGAGCTGTTTTTT
few	TRBJ2-3	TRBV15	.	CATRDQGDTQYF	TGTGCCACGAGGGATCAAGGAGATACGCAGTATTTT
few	TRBJ2-1	TRBV29-1	.	CSVGSYNEQFF	TGCAGCGTTGGGTCCTACAATGAGCAGTTCTTC
.	TRBJ2-7	TRBV19	.	CASSLGGSPYEQYF	TGTGCCAGTAGTCTCGGCGGAAGCCCCTACGAGCAGTACTTC
.	TRBJ1-2	TRBV30	.	CAWGTSYGYTF	TGTGCCTGGGGGACAAGCTATGGCTACACCTTC
.	TRBJ1-1	TRBV27	.	CASSFSGAFTEAFF	TGTGCCAGCAGTTTCTCGGGGGCTTTCACTGAAGCTTTCTTT
.	TRBJ2-7	TRBV27	.	CASSLSAYYEQYF	TGTGCCAGCAGTTTATCGGCGTACTACGAGCAGTACTTC
.	TRBJ2-1	TRBV5-1	.	CASSGPLLGDEQFF	TGCGCCAGCAGCGGTCCCCTCCTGGGCGATGAGCAGTTCTTC
.	TRBJ2-2	TRBV5-4	.	CASSTLGGANTGELFF	TGTGCCAGCAGTACACTAGGTGGGGCGAACACCGGGGAGCTGTTTTTT
.	TRBJ2-3	TRBV4-1	.	CASSQGQHTDTQYF	TGCGCCAGCAGCCAAGGGCAGCACACAGATACGCAGTATTTT
.	TRBJ1-4	TRBV29-1	.	CSVGTSGKLFF	TGCAGCGTCGGGACCTCTGGAAAACTGTTTTTT
few	TRBJ1-5	TRBV13	TRBD1	CASSMGTGGNQPQHF	TGTGCCAGCAGCATGGGGACAGGGGGGAATCAGCCCCAGCATTTT
.	TRBJ2-5	TRBV6-5	.	CASKRGGETQYF	TGTGCCAGCAAGAGGGGGGGGGAGACCCAGTACTTC
.	TRBJ2-5	TRBV2	.	CASSRREPEETQYF	TGTGCCAGCAGTAGACGGGAGCCTGAAGAGACCCAGTACTTC
.	TRBJ2-5	TRBV9	TRBD2	CASSASGRAGETQYF	TGTGCCAGCAGCGCGAGCGGGAGGGCCGGTGAGACCCAGTACTTC
.	TRBJ1-5	TRBV6-6	TRBD1	CASSSDRGVHQPQHF	TGTGCCAGCAGTTCCGACAGGGGGGTGCATCAGCCCCAGCATTTT
.	TRBJ2-1	TRBV27	.	CASSLGGPSYNEQFF	TGTGCCAGCAGTTTGGGGGGCCCATCCTACAATGAGCAGTTCTTC
.	TRBJ2-7	TRBV13	.	CASRLAPGEQYF	TGTGCCAGCAGACTGGCCCCCGGGGAGCAGTACTTC
few	TRBJ1-2	TRBV29-1	.	CSVEGRGAGGYTF	TGCAGCGTTGAAGGTCGGGGGGCGGGTGGCTACACCTTC
.	TRBJ2-3	TRBV29-1	.	CSVKIRASVSTDTQYF	TGCAGCGTTAAAATTCGTGCTAGCGTAAGCACAGATACGCAGTATTTT
once	TRBJ2-7	TRBV27	TRBD2	CASSLTSGYEQYF	TGTGCCAGCAGTTTGACTAGCGGGTACGAGCAGTACTTC
.	TRBJ2-5	TRBV27	TRBD1	CASSLSPPGQGGETQYF	TGTGCCAGCAGTTTATCCCCCCCGGGACAGGGAGGAGAGACCCAGTACTTC
few	TRBJ2-2	TRBV11-2	.	CASSLAPGLLNTGELFF	TGTGCCAGCAGCTTAGCTCCGGGACTTCTAAACACCGGGGAGCTGTTTTTT
.	TRBJ2-1	TRBV15	.	CATSRVQGQYNEQFF	TGTGCCACCAGCAGAGTCCAGGGGCAGTACAATGAGCAGTTCTTC
.	TRBJ1-1	TRBV27	.	CASSSIQGSNTEAFF	TGTGCCAGCAGTTCAATACAGGGCTCGAACACTGAAGCTTTCTTT
.	TRBJ1-1	TRBV9	TRBD1	CASSVGTGMNTEAFF	TGTGCCAGCAGCGTCGGGACAGGCATGAACACTGAAGCTTTCTTT
few	TRBJ2-5	TRBV27	.	CASSFGPRGTQYF	TGTGCCAGCAGTTTCGGACCGAGAGGGACCCAGTACTTC
.	TRBJ2-3	TRBV2	TRBD1	CASSESLWTGTHLSPSDTQYF	TGTGCCAGCAGTGAATCTCTATGGACAGGGACCCACTTATCTCCCTCAGATACGCAGTATTTT
.	TRBJ2-7	TRBV27	.	CASSSGPNYEQYF	TGTGCCAGCAGTAGCGGGCCTAACTACGAGCAGTACTTC
.	TRBJ2-7	TRBV27	.	CASSFAAEQYF	TGTGCCAGCAGTTTCGCGGCCGAGCAGTACTTC